Listed here are 30 T cell receptor beta chains from one sample, sequenced in a study of OX40 agonist ivuxolimab in advanced cancers. Repertoires were generated with immunoSEQ multiplex PCR, while TCRdb's copy carries only in-frame clones and drops some. This sample has about 31,000 clones, with around 87% found just once. Here the sequenced sample was CD4+ or CD8+ T cells sorted from blood, taken in a trial of the OX40 agonist ivuxolimab. Source of these receptors: an adult with an advanced solid tumor such as melanoma, head and neck, liver or kidney cancer.

This chain links TRBV11-3 with TRBJ2-5, with D unresolved. This CDR3 contains 14 residues. Trimming pared 4 bases from V and 2 bases from J, leaving 11 bases between. Germline loops: CDR1 SGHNT, CDR2 YENEEA. Written as DNA, the CDR3 is TGTGCCAGCAGCTCCCGCGGTGATCAAGAGACCCAGTACTTC. Amino acids: CASSSRGDQETQYF.

The V and J genes are TRBV4-1 and TRBJ2-1; 9 nucleotides align to TRBD2. The CDR3 consists of 17 residues. The germline CDR1 and CDR2 sequences are MGHRA and YSYEKL. J was trimmed by 3 bases and V by 0 bases; bases with no gene match: 6. The chain's CDR3 is CASSQEGGGRVYNEQFF. As DNA, the CDR3 is TGCGCCAGCAGCCAAGAGGGGGGCGGGAGGGTCTACAATGAGCAGTTCTTC.

The chain links TRBV28 to TRBJ2-6; D perhaps matches TRBD2 (6 bases). Trimming removed 6 bases at V and 2 bases at J, with 14 bases between. Germline V gene lookup returns CDR1 MDHEN and CDR2 SYDVKM. This CDR3 contains 16 residues. In DNA, the CDR3 is TGTGCCAGCAGCTATTCTGGGGGGACTGGGGCCAACGTCCTGACTTTC. Residues: CASSYSGGTGANVLTF.

The genes are TRBV2 and TRBJ2-7, with a possible D match to TRBD1 (7 bases). CDR3 length: 12 amino acids. Trimming pared 8 bases from V and 2 bases from J, leaving 10 bases between. Germline values: CDR1 SNHLY, CDR2 FYNNEI. CDR3 amino acids: CASAGQTYEQYF. CDR3 in DNA: TGTGCCAGCGCGGGACAGACCTACGAGCAGTACTTC.

The rearrangement uses TRBV5-1 and TRBJ2-7; 13 bases match TRBD2. CDR3 length: 16 residues. J was trimmed by 5 bases and V by 3 bases; bases with no gene match: 8. CDR1 and CDR2 from the germline V gene are SGHRS and YFSETQ. The CDR3 here is CASSSQGLAGAHEQYF. The CDR3 DNA sequence: TGCGCCAGCAGCTCTCAAGGACTAGCGGGAGCCCACGAGCAGTACTTC.

This chain links TRBV29-1 with TRBJ1-2, with 8 bases lining up with TRBD1. Germline CDR1 and CDR2: SQVTM and ANQGSEA. Unmatched junction bases numbered 3, after V lost 4 bases and J lost 2 bases. The length of the CDR3 is 13 residues. The DNA for the CDR3 is TGCAGCGTTGTTTGGACAGGGAACTATGGCTACACCTTC. Protein sequence: CSVVWTGNYGYTF.

CDR3: CASSLRSQNTEAFF. CDR3 sequence (DNA): TGTGCCAGCAGTTTAAGGAGTCAGAACACTGAAGCTTTCTTT. The chain combines TRBV27 with TRBJ1-1; unclear D gene. The CDR3 has 14 amino acids. Germline V gives CDR1 MNHEY, CDR2 SMNVEV (reference sequence). V shed 2 bases and J shed 1 base, with 8 bases lying between them.

The rearrangement joins TRBV29-1 to TRBJ2-3; 7 bases fit TRBD1. Looked up from germline, CDR1 is SQVTM and CDR2 is ANQGSEA. The V gene end was trimmed by 5 bases and the J gene end by 4 bases; junction bases not matched to a gene: 3. The CDR3 loop spans 12 amino acids. The CDR3 DNA is TGCAGCGTTCACAGGGGTGCAGATACGCAGTATTTT. Translated, it gives CSVHRGADTQYF.

V is TRBV11-1 and J is TRBJ2-7; unclear D gene. Trimming removed 5 bases at V and 1 base at J, with 15 bases between. The CDR3 loop spans 15 amino acids. CDR1 is SGHAT and CDR2 is FQDESV in the germline V gene (reference sequence). As DNA, the CDR3 is TGTGCCAGCAGCCTAACTGGTGGGCTTTCCTACGAGCAGTACTTC. Translation gives CASSLTGGLSYEQYF.

CDR3: CAISAGGTGGETQYF. The CDR3 bases are TGTGCCATCAGTGCCGGCGGGACAGGGGGGGAGACCCAGTACTTC. The V gene is TRBV10-3, the J gene TRBJ2-5, with TRBD1 matching 11 bases. This CDR3 is built from 15 residues. V shed 4 bases and J 5 bases; nucleotides not matched to a gene: 6. The germline gives CDR1 ENHRY, CDR2 SYGVKD.

The chain is built from TRBV11-2 and TRBJ2-5; TRBD2 matches at 13 bases. The closer fit of TRBJ2-7 to the DNA end suggests the J call may be wrong. This CDR3 region has 16 residues. The germline V gene encodes CDR1 SGHAT and CDR2 FQNNGV. The CDR3 region has the DNA TGTGCCAGCAGCTTCCGGACTAGCGGGGGATCCTACGAGCAGTACTTC. This codes for CASSFRTSGGSYEQYF.

The genes are TRBV5-1 and TRBJ2-3; 9 bases align to TRBD1. Trimming at V came to 3 bases and at J to 4 bases, leaving 6 bases not matched to a gene. This CDR3 is built from 15 residues. The germline V gene has CDR1 SGHRS and CDR2 YFSETQ. CDR3 coding DNA: TGCGCCAGCAGCTGGGGACAGGGCGGGGCAGATACGCAGTATTTT. This gives the protein CASSWGQGGADTQYF.

V is TRBV5-1 and J is TRBJ2-3; D not certain. Trimming removed 0 bases at V and 0 bases at J, with 14 bases between. CDR1 and CDR2 (germline): SGHRS, YFSETQ. The CDR3 has 17 residues. The CDR3 DNA follows: TGCGCCAGCAGCTTGGAGGGTGACACGGATAGCACAGATACGCAGTATTTT. Its protein product is CASSLEGDTDSTDTQYF.

The genes are TRBV27 and TRBJ1-1; 10 nucleotides agree with TRBD1. V dropped 8 bases and J dropped 8; count of bases not matched to a gene: 20. The CDR3 runs 17 residues. Germline V gene sequence: CDR1 MNHEY, CDR2 SMNVEV (reference sequence). CDR3 in amino acids: CASRRDRGGGEVGEAFF. The CDR3 DNA is TGTGCCAGCCGGCGGGACAGGGGCGGAGGGGAAGTGGGGGAAGCTTTCTTT.

The V and J genes are TRBV9 and TRBJ2-1; D call uncertain. The V end lost 2 bases, the J end lost 8 bases, and 11 bases lay between the germline ends. This CDR3 spans 13 amino acids. The V gene's germline CDR1 is SGDLS and CDR2 YYNGEE. CDR3 sequence (DNA): TGTGCCAGCAGCGTCGGTAGTGAGCATGAGCAGTTCTTC. As protein: CASSVGSEHEQFF.

This clone has just a few counts. The chain uses TRBV5-1 and TRBJ2-1; the D call may be TRBD1 or TRBD2 (5 bases each). With 4 bases removed from V and 6 bases from J, the gap between germline ends came to 11 bases. This CDR3 spans 13 amino acids. The germline gives CDR1 SGHRS, CDR2 YFSETQ. The CDR3 reads CASSLGRTNEQFF. The CDR3 DNA reads as TGCGCCAGCAGCCTGGGACGCACCAATGAGCAGTTCTTC.

The chain employs TRBV9 and TRBJ2-7; 9 bases are shared with TRBD2. CDR1 is SGDLS and CDR2 is YYNGEE in the germline V gene. Trimming removed 5 bases from V and 3 bases from J; junction bases left unmatched: 6. There are 14 residues in the CDR3. The CDR3 loop reads CASSQTSGVYEQYF. The CDR3, as DNA: TGTGCCAGCAGTCAGACTAGCGGAGTCTACGAGCAGTACTTC. Supplemented by reference TRBV9 and TRBJ2-7, the full variable domain reads DSGVTQTPKHLITATGQRVTLRCSPRSGDLSVYWYQQSLDQGLQFLIQYYNGEERAKGNILERFSAQQFPDLHSELNLSSLELGDSALYFCASSQTSGVYEQYFGPGTRLTVT.

The chain employs TRBV5-1 and TRBJ1-4, with D possibly being TRBD1 (6 bases). The CDR3 runs 15 residues. Germline CDR1 reads SGHRS; CDR2 reads YFSETQ. The V gene lost 0 bases and the J gene lost 3 bases, with 9 bases spanning the gap. Written as DNA, the CDR3 is TGCGCCAGCAGCTTGGCACAGGGTCCTAATGAAAAACTGTTTTTT. The encoded protein is CASSLAQGPNEKLFF.

In the case of this clone: A junction end diverges from the germline sequence, so it may reflect a read error. Other DNA sequences in this specimen translate into the identical CDR3. The J gene is TRBJ1-5, the V gene TRBV6-1; 9 bases line up with TRBD1. The CDR3 runs 15 residues. Germline loops: CDR1 MNHNS, CDR2 SASEGT. In DNA, the CDR3 is TGTGCCAGCAGGGCGACAGGGGGGCCCAATCAGCCCCAGCACTTT. Translating it yields CASRATGGPNQPQHF.

This chain uses TRBV5-1 with TRBJ1-2; D remains unclear. The CDR3 has 11 residues. V was shortened by 5 bases and J by 7 bases, with 9 bases between the two germline ends. The V gene's germline CDR1 is SGHRS and CDR2 YFSETQ. The CDR3 coding sequence is TGCGCCAGCAGGCTGGGCTCTGGCTACACCTTC. Protein product: CASRLGSGYTF. The whole variable domain, remainder taken from reference TRBV5-1 and TRBJ1-2, is KAGVTQTPRYLIKTRGQQVTLSCSPISGHRSVSWYQQTPGQGLQFLFEYFSETQRNKGNFPGRFSGRQFSNSRSEMNVSTLELGDSALYLCASRLGSGYTFGSGTRLTVV.

The genes are TRBV5-6 and TRBJ2-5, with D perhaps matching TRBD1 or TRBD2 (6 bases each). The germline V and J ends were trimmed by 0 bases and 5 bases, with 14 bases remaining between them. Germline V gene data show CDR1 as SGHDT and CDR2 as YYEEEE. The CDR3 consists of 15 residues. The CDR3 sequence: CASSLAGVGGETQYF. CDR3 coding DNA: TGTGCCAGCAGCTTGGCCGGGGTAGGGGGGGAGACCCAGTACTTC.

The genes are TRBV28 and TRBJ1-5; tentative D call: TRBD1 (6 bases). CDR1 is MDHEN, CDR2 SYDVKM, per germline. CDR3 size: 12 residues. The V gene lost 5 bases and the J gene lost 6 bases, with 8 bases spanning the gap. For the CDR3, the DNA is TGTGCCAGCAGTATCAGGGGTCAGCCCCAGCATTTT. This encodes CASSIRGQPQHF.

The sample holds a few counts of this clone. The chain has TRBV28 and TRBJ1-4; D remains unclear. This CDR3 comprises 14 residues. Trimming removed 6 bases from V and 0 bases from J, with 8 bases in between. Germline CDR1 reads MDHEN; CDR2 reads SYDVKM. The CDR3 sequence: CASSDGTTNEKLFF. As DNA, the CDR3 is TGTGCCAGCAGCGACGGGACAACTAATGAAAAACTGTTTTTT.

The rearrangement links TRBV7-9 to TRBJ2-1; TRBD1 matches 9 bases. The CDR3 has 17 amino acids. CDR1 is SEHNR, CDR2 FQNEAQ, per germline (reference sequence). J was trimmed by 2 bases and V by 0 bases; bases with no gene match: 5. The CDR3 nucleotides are TGTGCCAGCAGCTTAGCACCGGGACAGGGACCCTACAATGAGCAGTTCTTC. It is translated as CASSLAPGQGPYNEQFF.

This chain uses TRBV11-3 with TRBJ2-2; no reliable D call. Germline CDR1 and CDR2: SGHNT and YENEEA. Trimming took off 0 bases at V and 2 bases at J, with 13 bases between the two ends. This CDR3 contains 17 residues. The CDR3 bases are TGTGCCAGCAGCTTAGATTCCGGCAGCCTAAACACCGGGGAGCTGTTTTTT. Translating gives CASSLDSGSLNTGELFF.

The rearrangement uses TRBV6-1 and TRBJ1-2; 7 positions match TRBD1. Germline CDR1 is MNHNS and CDR2 is SASEGT. V dropped 6 bases and J dropped 4; count of bases not matched to a gene: 11. This CDR3 has 15 residues. The CDR3 sequence is CASRAGGTEFYGYTF. The CDR3 nucleotides read TGTGCCAGCAGGGCCGGGGGGACAGAATTCTATGGCTACACCTTC.

This chain joins TRBV15 and TRBJ2-7; TRBD2 matches 7 bases. The germline CDR1 and CDR2 sequences are LNHNV and YYDKDF (reference sequence). The CDR3 has 16 residues. J lost 4 bases, V lost 3 bases, and 12 bases had no gene match. CDR3 region: CATSSWGGDSRYEQYF. CDR3 bases: TGTGCCACCAGCAGTTGGGGGGGAGATTCCCGTTACGAGCAGTACTTC.

This sequence joins TRBV5-1 and TRBJ1-1; D is ambiguous. Trimming pared 1 base from V and 8 bases from J, leaving 9 bases between. The V gene's germline CDR1 is SGHRS and CDR2 YFSETQ. The CDR3 loop spans 12 amino acids. The CDR3, as DNA: TGCGCCAGCAGCTTGATAGGAGGGGAAGCTTTCTTT. Protein product: CASSLIGGEAFF. Based on the CDR3 plus reference TRBV5-1 and TRBJ1-1, the full variable domain is KAGVTQTPRYLIKTRGQQVTLSCSPISGHRSVSWYQQTPGQGLQFLFEYFSETQRNKGNFPGRFSGRQFSNSRSEMNVSTLELGDSALYLCASSLIGGEAFFGQGTRLTVV.

As for this clone: At one end the junction does not follow the germline gene, possibly because of a read error. The rearrangement links TRBV7-7 to TRBJ2-1; 10 bases align to TRBD2. From germline, CDR1 is SSHAT and CDR2 FNYEAQ (reference sequence). The CDR3 has 15 amino acids. DNA for the CDR3: TGTGCTAGCAGCTTAGCGCCTAGCGGGAGTGATGAGCAGTTCTTC. Encoded protein: CASSLAPSGSDEQFF.

The V call is TRBV27, the J call TRBJ2-7, with 8 bases aligning to TRBD2. V gave up 1 base and J gave up 4 bases; unmatched junction bases: 6. There are 15 residues in the CDR3. CDR1 is MNHEY, CDR2 SMNVEV, per germline (reference sequence). CDR3 loop: CASSLFYGGGYEQYF. The CDR3 DNA reads TGTGCCAGCAGTTTATTTTACGGCGGGGGGTACGAGCAGTACTTC.